These 14 T cell receptor beta chains share one sample of origin, sequenced in a study of cytomegalovirus exposure and HLA in healthy donors (dated by TCRdb to 2016 to 2017). Libraries were built with the immunoSEQ multiplex PCR assay. A mixture of 60 forward primers for TCR Vbeta segments and 13 reverse primers for TCR Jbeta segments was used in the multiplex PCR. TCRdb obtained this table from immuneACCESS and retained in-frame rearrangements with V and J assigned. These tables miss some clones; where compared with another copy, unresolved V genes account for less than half of the shortfall, and the remainder is unexplained. The sample table records more than 140,000 clones; 75% to 80% of these occur just once. Around 1.6% of the sample rests with the top ten. Input material: PBMCs. Every receptor here comes from a female donor in good health and CMV-seronegative.

This clone was found once. The genes are TRBV28 and TRBJ2-7; no clear D gene. V lost 6 bases to trimming and J lost 3 bases, with 6 bases between them. The CDR3 sequence is 11 residues long. Germline lookup yields CDR1 MDHEN and CDR2 SYDVKM. In DNA, the CDR3 is TGTGCCAGCAGCACCTACTACGAGCAGTACTTC. The encoded protein is CASSTYYEQYF.

The chain uses TRBV5-1 and TRBJ1-1; no reliable D call. The ends were cut back, 0 bases at V and 1 base at J, with 4 bases in the middle. This CDR3 comprises 13 residues. Germline lookup yields CDR1 SGHRS and CDR2 YFSETQ. The CDR3 nucleotides read TGCGCCAGCAGCTTGGACAAGAACACTGAAGCTTTCTTT. Amino acid sequence: CASSLDKNTEAFF.

The chain recombines TRBV6-5 with TRBJ2-7; 12 nucleotides line up with TRBD1. This CDR3 is built from 13 residues. V was pared by 8 bases and J by 6 bases, with 5 bases of the junction left unmatched. Germline loops: CDR1 MNHEY, CDR2 SVGAGI. The CDR3 DNA reads as TGTGCCAGCCAGGGGGACAGGGGGCTCGAGCAGTACTTC. It encodes CASQGDRGLEQYF.

The chain combines TRBV21-1 with TRBJ2-7; the DNA was not used to check the table's D call, TRBD1. TRBV21-1 is an annotated pseudogene. The CDR3 is made up of 16 amino acids. The CDR3 protein is CASSKVGRSGCNEQYF. CDR3 sequence (DNA): TGTGCCAGCAGCAAAGTCGGACGGTCAGGGTGCAACGAGCAGTACTTC.

The J gene is TRBJ1-1, the V gene TRBV5-1; 8 nucleotides line up with TRBD1. Trimming cost V 4 bases and J 7 bases; bases outside gene matches: 9. Germline V gives CDR1 SGHRS, CDR2 YFSETQ. The CDR3 has 14 amino acids. The CDR3 region has the DNA TGCGCCAGCAGCGCGGACAGGGAAGAACGTGAAGCTTTCTTT. Protein: CASSADREEREAFF. The variable domain in full, completed from reference TRBV5-1 and TRBJ1-1, reads KAGVTQTPRYLIKTRGQQVTLSCSPISGHRSVSWYQQTPGQGLQFLFEYFSETQRNKGNFPGRFSGRQFSNSRSEMNVSTLELGDSALYLCASSADREEREAFFGQGTRLTVV.

This sequence joins TRBV6-4 and TRBJ1-1; 7 nucleotides line up with TRBD1. CDR1 and CDR2 from the germline V gene are MRHNA and SNTAGT. The J segment lost 3 bases and the V segment lost 6 bases, leaving 7 bases of the junction unmatched. This CDR3 is 14 amino acids long. CDR3 DNA sequence: TGTGCCAGCAGGGGACGACAGGGCGACACTGAAGCTTTCTTT. This translates into CASRGRQGDTEAFF.

The genes are TRBV14 and TRBJ2-2, with 7 bases identical to TRBD2. The CDR3 is 15 residues long. Per the germline V gene, CDR1 is SGHDN and CDR2 is FVKESK. V shed 1 base and J 4 bases; nucleotides not matched to a gene: 3. The CDR3 DNA is TGTGCCAGCAGCCAAGGACCTAGCGGCACCGGGGAGCTGTTTTTT. It yields the protein CASSQGPSGTGELFF.

This clone was picked up one time. The V call is TRBV15, the J call TRBJ2-1; TRBD2 matches at 10 bases. The CDR3 is 17 residues long. V dropped 0 bases and J dropped 10; count of bases not matched to a gene: 12. Looked up from germline, CDR1 is LNHNV and CDR2 is YYDKDF (reference sequence). The CDR3 spells CATSRETRRLAGVEQFF. The CDR3 DNA reads as TGTGCCACCAGCAGAGAGACTCGGCGGCTAGCGGGAGTCGAGCAGTTCTTC.

The rearrangement uses TRBV6-1 and TRBJ2-7; the match to TRBD1 covers 9 bases. This CDR3 contains 15 residues. V trimming: 4 bases; J trimming: 4 bases; junction bases outside the gene matches: 8. Germline assignment: CDR1 MNHNS and CDR2 SASEGT. The CDR3 DNA follows: TGTGCCAGCAGTGCCGGGACAGGGAGTAGTTACGAGCAGTACTTC. Its translation: CASSAGTGSSYEQYF.

Note on this clone: Other nucleotide sequences from this sample produce the same CDR3. The genes are TRBV29-1 and TRBJ1-1; 7 bases are a match to TRBD1. The length of the CDR3 is 13 residues. Germline CDR1 reads SQVTM; CDR2 reads ANQGSEA. Trimming cost V 5 bases and J 0 bases; bases outside gene matches: 3. This chain's CDR3 is CSVTGVMNTEAFF. DNA of the CDR3: TGCAGCGTTACAGGGGTAATGAACACTGAAGCTTTCTTT.

The rearrangement links TRBV27 to TRBJ1-2, with TRBD1 matching over 9 bases. Germline V lookup: CDR1 MNHEY, CDR2 SMNVEV (reference sequence). This CDR3 has 17 amino acids. V shed 0 bases and J 2 bases; nucleotides not matched to a gene: 7. In DNA form, the CDR3 reads TGTGCCAGCAGTTTATCCCCTCCCGGGACAGGGAACTATGGCTACACCTTC. Its translation is CASSLSPPGTGNYGYTF.

This chain joins TRBV2 and TRBJ2-5, with a possible D match to TRBD2 (5 bases). The CDR3 sequence is 16 residues long. Germline V gene data show CDR1 as SNHLY and CDR2 as FYNNEI. V was shortened by 1 base and J by 5 bases, with 17 bases between the two germline ends. Here the CDR3 reads CASSEGFGVPAETQYF. Written as DNA, the CDR3 is TGTGCCAGCAGTGAAGGGTTCGGGGTCCCGGCGGAGACCCAGTACTTC. Drawing the rest from reference TRBV2 and TRBJ2-5, the complete variable domain is EPEVTQTPSHQVTQMGQEVILRCVPISNHLYFYWYRQILGQKVEFLVSFYNNEISEKSEIFDDQFSVERPDGSNFTLKIRSTKLEDSAMYFCASSEGFGVPAETQYFGPGTRLLVL.

The table lists this clone with a count of one. The chain combines TRBV6-1 with TRBJ1-2; no firm D call. The V end was cut by 4 bases, the J end by 4 bases, with 16 bases between. This CDR3 has 15 residues. Germline V gene data show CDR1 as MNHNS and CDR2 as SASEGT. Here the CDR3 DNA reads TGTGCCAGCAGTGCCAGCGGTGTCAGAGGCTATGGCTACACCTTC. Translated: CASSASGVRGYGYTF.

This clone was recorded only once. This chain joins TRBV15 and TRBJ1-2; the match to TRBD1 covers 9 bases. The CDR3 runs to 18 residues. V dropped 2 bases and J dropped 7; count of bases not matched to a gene: 17. CDR1 is LNHNV and CDR2 is YYDKDF in the germline V gene (reference sequence). The CDR3 region is CATSRPPPGQGARLGYTF. The DNA of the CDR3 is TGTGCCACCAGCAGACCTCCCCCGGGACAGGGTGCTCGGCTTGGCTACACCTTC.